This T cell receptor (beta chain) is drawn from a study of T cells in Graves' hyperthyroidism and ophthalmopathy. Whole-study context: Peripheral blood was drawn at first diagnosis, prior to all treatment. The study, taken as a whole, reports: In the blood, most expanded thyroid clonotypes above 0.001 appeared as well.

Uncontrolled infection, other autoimmune disease, pregnancy and lactation each barred patients from inclusion. Every diagnosis used clinical symptoms, serum thyroxine and TRAb, thyroid ultrasound and orbital computed tomography. Comment on this clonotype: Its antigen is unidentified.

Amplification yielded TCR beta CDR3 regions, with RNA transcripts as the source. A first-round RT-PCR of the TCR CDR3 used the HTBI primer set. TCRdb analysed the multiplex PCR reads with MiXCR anew, one entry per CDR3 protein. The sample yields approximately 570,000 distinct CDR3 sequences, less than 20% seen once. From germline, CDR1 is SGHVS and CDR2 FNYEAQ. The CDR3 runs to 11 residues. Sample: blood. This chain joins TRBV7-6 and TRBJ1-3; tentative D call: TRBD1 (5 bases). The clonotype originates from a middle-aged man with Graves' ophthalmopathy. The CDR3 DNA is TGTGCTAGCGGGGCCGGAAACACCATATATTTT. It yields the protein CASGAGNTIYF.